This T cell receptor beta chain came from a study of blood T cell repertoires in COVID-19. In the study overall: COVID-19 samples, acute and convalescent, were from the United States, Italy and Spain.

Those enrolled in Seattle joined during active infection and were followed longitudinally afterward. The CDR3 is 16 amino acids. Germline CDR1 SGHRS, CDR2 YFSETQ. The V end lost 2 bases, the J end lost 0 bases, and 12 bases lay between the germline ends. This table comes from immunoSEQ multiplex PCR, and its TCRdb copy is limited to in-frame clones, with some not included. This sample has around 190,000 clones, with approximately 91% found just once. The material sequenced was peripheral blood. This TCR derives from a man aged 50 or older with COVID-19, enrolled during active disease. J is TRBJ1-5 and V is TRBV5-1; D is possibly TRBD1 (5 bases). The CDR3 region has the DNA TGCGCCAGCAGCTTTCCCCCCAGGGCTAGCAATCAGCCCCAGCATTTT. Encoded protein: CASSFPPRASNQPQHF.